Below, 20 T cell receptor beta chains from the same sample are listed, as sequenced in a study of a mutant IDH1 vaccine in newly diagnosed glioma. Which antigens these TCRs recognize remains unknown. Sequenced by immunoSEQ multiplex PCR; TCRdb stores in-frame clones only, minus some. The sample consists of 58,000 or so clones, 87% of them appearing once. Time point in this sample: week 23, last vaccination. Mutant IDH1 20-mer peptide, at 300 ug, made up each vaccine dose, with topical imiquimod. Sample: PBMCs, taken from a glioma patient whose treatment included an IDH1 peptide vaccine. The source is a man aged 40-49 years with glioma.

CDR3 loop: CASSLGQDTLVYGYTF. CDR3 DNA: TGTGCCAGCAGCTTGGGACAGGACACCCTCGTCTATGGCTACACCTTC. The chain is built from TRBV5-4 and TRBJ1-2, with D possibly matching TRBD1 (6 bases). Trimming removed 0 bases from V and 4 bases from J, with 16 bases in between. Germline V gene data show CDR1 as SGHNT and CDR2 as YYREEE (reference sequence). There are 16 residues in the CDR3.

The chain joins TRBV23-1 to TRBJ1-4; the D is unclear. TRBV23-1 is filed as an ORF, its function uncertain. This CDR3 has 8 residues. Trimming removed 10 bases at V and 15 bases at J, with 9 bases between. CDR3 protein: CATHTLFF. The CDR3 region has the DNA TGCGCCACGCACACCTTGTTTTTT.

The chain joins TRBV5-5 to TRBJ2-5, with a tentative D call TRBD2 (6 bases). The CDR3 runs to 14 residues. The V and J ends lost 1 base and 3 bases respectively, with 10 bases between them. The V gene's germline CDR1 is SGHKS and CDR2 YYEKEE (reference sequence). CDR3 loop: CASSLFQREETQYF. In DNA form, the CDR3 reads TGTGCCAGCAGCTTGTTCCAGCGGGAAGAGACCCAGTACTTC.

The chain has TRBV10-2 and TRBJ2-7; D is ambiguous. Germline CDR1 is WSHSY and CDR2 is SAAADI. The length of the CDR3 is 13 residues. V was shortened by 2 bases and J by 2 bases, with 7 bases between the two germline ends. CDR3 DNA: TGCGCCAGCAGTGAGACTGAGACCTACGAGCAGTACTTC. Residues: CASSETETYEQYF.

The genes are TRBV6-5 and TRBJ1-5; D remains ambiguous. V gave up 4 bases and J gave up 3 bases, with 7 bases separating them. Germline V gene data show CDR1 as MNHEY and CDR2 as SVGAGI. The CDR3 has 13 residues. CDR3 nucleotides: TGTGCCAGCAGTTCCACCCTCAATCAGCCCCAGCATTTT. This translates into CASSSTLNQPQHF.

This chain's CDR3 is CSAGTSGRNEQYF. The CDR3 coding sequence is TGCAGCGCCGGAACTAGCGGGAGGAACGAGCAGTACTTC. The rearrangement uses TRBV29-1 and TRBJ2-7, with 12 bases that match TRBD2. The germline V gene has CDR1 SQVTM and CDR2 ANQGSEA. The CDR3 is made up of 13 amino acids. Losses at the gene ends were 7 bases for V and 5 bases for J; bases not matched to a gene: 6.

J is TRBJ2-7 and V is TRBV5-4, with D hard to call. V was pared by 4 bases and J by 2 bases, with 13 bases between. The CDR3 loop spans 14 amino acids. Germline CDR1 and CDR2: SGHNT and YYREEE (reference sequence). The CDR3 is CASSPDEKTYEQYF. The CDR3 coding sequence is TGTGCCAGCAGCCCAGATGAGAAGACCTACGAGCAGTACTTC.

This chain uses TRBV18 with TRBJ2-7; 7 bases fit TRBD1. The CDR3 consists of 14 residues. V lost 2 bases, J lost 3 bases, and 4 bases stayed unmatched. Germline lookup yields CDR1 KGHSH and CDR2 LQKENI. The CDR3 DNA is TGTGCCAGCTCACCATCGACAGGGCTCTACGAGCAGTACTTC. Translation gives CASSPSTGLYEQYF.

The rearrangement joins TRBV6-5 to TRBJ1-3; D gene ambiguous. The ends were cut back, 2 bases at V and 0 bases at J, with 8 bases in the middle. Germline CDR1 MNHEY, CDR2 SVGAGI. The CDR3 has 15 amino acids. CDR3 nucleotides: TGTGCCAGCAGTTACGGGCAGAGCTCTGGAAACACCATATATTTT. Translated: CASSYGQSSGNTIYF.

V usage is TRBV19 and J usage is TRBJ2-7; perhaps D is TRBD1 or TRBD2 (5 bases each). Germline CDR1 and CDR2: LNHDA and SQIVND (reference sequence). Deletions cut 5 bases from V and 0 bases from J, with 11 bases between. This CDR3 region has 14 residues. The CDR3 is CASSWGPTSYEQYF. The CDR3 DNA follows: TGTGCCAGTAGTTGGGGACCGACCTCCTACGAGCAGTACTTC.

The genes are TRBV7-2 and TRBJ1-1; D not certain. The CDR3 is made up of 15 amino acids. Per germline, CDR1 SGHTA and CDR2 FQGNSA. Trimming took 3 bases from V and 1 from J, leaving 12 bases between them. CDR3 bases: TGTGCCAGCAGCTTCCCCCCCGGGCCGAACACTGAAGCTTTCTTT. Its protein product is CASSFPPGPNTEAFF.

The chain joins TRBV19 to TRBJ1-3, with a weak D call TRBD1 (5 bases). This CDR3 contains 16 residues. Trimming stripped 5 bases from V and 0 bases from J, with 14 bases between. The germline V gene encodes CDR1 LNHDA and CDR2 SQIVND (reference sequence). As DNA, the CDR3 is TGTGCCAGTAGTTCAACAGGTCCGGGCTCTGGAAACACCATATATTTT. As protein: CASSSTGPGSGNTIYF.

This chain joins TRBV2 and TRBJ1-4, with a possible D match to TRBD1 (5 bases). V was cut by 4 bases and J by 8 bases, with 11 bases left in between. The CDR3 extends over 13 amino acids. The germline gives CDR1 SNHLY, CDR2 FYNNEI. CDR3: CASSAQGREKLFF. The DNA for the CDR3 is TGTGCCAGCAGTGCCCAGGGACGGGAAAAACTGTTTTTT.

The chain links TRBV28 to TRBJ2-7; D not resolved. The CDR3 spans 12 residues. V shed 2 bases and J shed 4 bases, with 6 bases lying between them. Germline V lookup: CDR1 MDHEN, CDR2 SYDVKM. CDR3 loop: CASSLGQYEQYF. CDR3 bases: TGTGCCAGCAGTTTAGGTCAATACGAGCAGTACTTC.

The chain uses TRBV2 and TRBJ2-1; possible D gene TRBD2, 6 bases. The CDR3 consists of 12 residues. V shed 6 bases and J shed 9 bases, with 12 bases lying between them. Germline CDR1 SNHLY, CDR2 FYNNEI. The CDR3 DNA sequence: TGTGCCAGCAGGATGACTAGGGGTGAGCAGTTCTTC. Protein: CASRMTRGEQFF. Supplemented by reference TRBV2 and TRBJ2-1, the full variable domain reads EPEVTQTPSHQVTQMGQEVILRCVPISNHLYFYWYRQILGQKVEFLVSFYNNEISEKSEIFDDQFSVERPDGSNFTLKIRSTKLEDSAMYFCASRMTRGEQFFGPGTRLTVL.

CDR3: CSVDGPAGNEQFF. The DNA of the CDR3 is TGCAGCGTTGACGGTCCCGCGGGCAATGAGCAGTTCTTC. The chain links TRBV29-1 to TRBJ2-1, with D perhaps matching TRBD2 (5 bases). Per the germline V gene, CDR1 is SQVTM and CDR2 is ANQGSEA. Trimming shortened V by 3 bases and J by 6 bases, and 12 bases separated the two germline ends. CDR3 length equals 13 residues.

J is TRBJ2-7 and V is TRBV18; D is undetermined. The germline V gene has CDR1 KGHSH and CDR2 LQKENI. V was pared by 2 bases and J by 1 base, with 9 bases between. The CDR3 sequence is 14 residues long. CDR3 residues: CASSPDLSSYEQYF. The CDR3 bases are TGTGCCAGCTCACCAGACCTATCTTCCTACGAGCAGTACTTC. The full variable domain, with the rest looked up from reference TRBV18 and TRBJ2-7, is NAGVMQNPRHLVRRRGQEARLRCSPMKGHSHVYWYRQLPEEGLKFMVYLQKENIIDESGMPKERFSAEFPKEGPSILRIQQVVRGDSAAYFCASSPDLSSYEQYFGPGTRLTVT.

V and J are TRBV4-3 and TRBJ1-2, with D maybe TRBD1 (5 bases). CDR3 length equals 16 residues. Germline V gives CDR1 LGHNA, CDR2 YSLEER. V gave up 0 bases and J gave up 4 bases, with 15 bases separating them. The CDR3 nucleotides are TGCGCCAGCAGCCAAGATCAAGAGGGACGGTCCTATGGCTACACCTTC. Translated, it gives CASSQDQEGRSYGYTF.

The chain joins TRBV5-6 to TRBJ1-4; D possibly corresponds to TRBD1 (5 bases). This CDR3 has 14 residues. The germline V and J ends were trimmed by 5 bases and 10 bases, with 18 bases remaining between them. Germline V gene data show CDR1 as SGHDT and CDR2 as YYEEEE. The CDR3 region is CASRLRGSGLKLFF. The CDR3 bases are TGTGCCAGCAGACTAAGGGGTTCCGGGTTAAAACTGTTTTTT.

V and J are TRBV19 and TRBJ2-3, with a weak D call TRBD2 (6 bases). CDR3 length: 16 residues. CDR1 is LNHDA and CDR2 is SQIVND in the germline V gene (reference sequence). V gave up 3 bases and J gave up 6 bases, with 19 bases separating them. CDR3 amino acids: CASSIGSGPGQDTQYF. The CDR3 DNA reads TGTGCCAGTAGTATTGGTAGCGGCCCGGGCCAGGATACGCAGTATTTT.